This TCR beta chain derives from a study of shared clonotypes between healthy human individuals. The CDR3 spans 16 residues. The germline V and J ends were trimmed by 7 bases and 4 bases, with 22 bases remaining between them. Germline CDR1 is MDHEN and CDR2 is SYDVKM. Some clones are missing from TCRdb's copy, which holds only in-frame ones; the method was immunoSEQ multiplex PCR. Seen here are about 960,000 clones, over 75% observed once, and the top ten hold roughly 1.5%. The TCR originated in a young man in good health. Specimen: memory CD4+ T cells sorted from blood. The subset is: CD45RA-negative fraction. The chain is built from TRBV28 and TRBJ1-2; TRBD1 might be the D (5 bases). The CDR3 sequence is CASTTTQGRTSYGYTF. The CDR3 nucleotides are TGTGCCAGCACTACCACGCAGGGCAGGACCTCCTATGGCTACACCTTC.